This is a list of T cell receptor beta chains from one sample in a study of T cell repertoires in cytomegalovirus infection. Antigens of these TCRs are unknown. One entry per CDR3 protein results from TCRdb running MiXCR on the reads. The table shows about 900,000 distinct CDR3 sequences, with approximately 31% occurring only once. Sequencing used cultured CD8+ T cells from PBMCs, obtained from culture after CMV antigen stimulation. The source is a human donor in good health (CMV status not recorded). Some clones in this sample may be carry-over from other donors' samples. Both conserved end residues are part of each CDR3. D genes are given only for firm matches. A clone size is listed for some rows: how often the clone was seen (once, few, many), or a class if it is expanded.

size: few; D: TRBD2; length: 19; V: TRBV6-2/TRBV6-3; J: TRBJ2-1; DNA: TGTGCCAGCAGTTACAGCTCCGGGACTAGCGGGGGGGAATACAATGAGCAGTTCTTC; CDR3: CASSYSSGTSGGEYNEQFF
size: few; D: -; length: 15; V: TRBV6-6; J: TRBJ2-7; DNA: TGTGCCAGCAGTGTTGTCGGGACTGCTACCTACGAGCAGTACTTC; CDR3: CASSVVGTATYEQYF
size: -; D: -; length: 13; V: TRBV10-3; J: TRBJ1-2; DNA: TGTGCCATCAGTCCGGGACAACTCTATGGCTACACCTTC; CDR3: CAISPGQLYGYTF
size: few; D: -; length: 13; V: TRBV29-1; J: TRBJ2-7; DNA: TGCAGCGTTGTAAAAGGAGGGACCTACGAGCAGTACTTC; CDR3: CSVVKGGTYEQYF
size: -; D: TRBD1; length: 16; V: TRBV18; J: TRBJ1-5; DNA: TGTGCCAGCTCACCGGAGGGACAGGGGAGCAATCAGCCCCAGCATTTT; CDR3: CASSPEGQGSNQPQHF
size: -; D: TRBD1; length: 13; V: TRBV28; J: TRBJ2-7; DNA: TGTGCCAGCAGTGGCCGGGACAGCTACGAGCAGTACTTC; CDR3: CASSGRDSYEQYF
size: -; D: -; length: 11; V: TRBV29-1; J: TRBJ2-2; DNA: TGCAGCGTTGCACTTGACGGGGAGCTGTTTTTT; CDR3: CSVALDGELFF
size: many; D: -; length: 15; V: TRBV12-3/TRBV12-4; J: TRBJ1-5; DNA: TGTGCCAGCAGTTTAGGGGCTGGTAGCAATCAGCCCCAGCATTTT; CDR3: CASSLGAGSNQPQHF
size: -; D: -; length: 15; V: TRBV6-5; J: TRBJ2-1; DNA: TGTGCCAGCAGTCAGCTAGGGGGAGGACAGTTAAAGCAGTTCTTC; CDR3: CASSQLGGGQLKQFF
size: few; D: -; length: 15; V: TRBV15; J: TRBJ1-1; DNA: TGTGCCACCAGCAGAGATGTAAATATGAACACTGAAGCTTTCTTT; CDR3: CATSRDVNMNTEAFF
size: few; D: TRBD2; length: 16; V: TRBV7-9; J: TRBJ2-1; DNA: TGTGCCAGCAGCTTGCCTAGCGGGGTCCATACGAATGAGCAGTTCTTC; CDR3: CASSLPSGVHTNEQFF
size: once; D: -; length: 13; V: TRBV13; J: TRBJ2-1; DNA: TGTGCCAGCAGCCGGGCGACGTCCGCACCACAGTTCTTC; CDR3: CASSRATSAPQFF
size: many; D: TRBD1; length: 15; V: TRBV7-2; J: TRBJ1-1; DNA: TGTGCCAGCAGCCCGAGGGACAGGGGGAACACTGAAGCTTTCTTT; CDR3: CASSPRDRGNTEAFF
size: -; D: -; length: 16; V: TRBV6-1; J: TRBJ2-3; DNA: TGTGCCAGCAGGGTTCTACAGGGTGGAGGCACAGATACGCAGTATTTT; CDR3: CASRVLQGGGTDTQYF
size: -; D: -; length: 16; V: TRBV19; J: TRBJ2-5; DNA: TGTGCCAGTAGTATCGGAACTCAGACAGACCAAGAGACCCAGTACTTC; CDR3: CASSIGTQTDQETQYF
size: -; D: -; length: 14; V: TRBV5-6; J: TRBJ1-2; DNA: TGTGCCAGCAGCCCCCTCAGGGAGGAGAGCAGCTACACCTTC; CDR3: CASSPLREESSYTF
size: -; D: -; length: 14; V: TRBV2; J: TRBJ1-1; DNA: TGTGCCAGCAGAAGGACAGAATCAAACACTGAAGCTTTCTTT; CDR3: CASRRTESNTEAFF
size: -; D: -; length: 18; V: TRBV28; J: TRBJ2-6; DNA: TGTGCCAGCAGTTTAAGACATCTTATTCACTCTGGGGCCAACGTCCTGACTTTC; CDR3: CASSLRHLIHSGANVLTF
size: many; D: TRBD2; length: 16; V: TRBV7-2; J: TRBJ2-5; DNA: TGTGCCAGCAGCTTAGCTGAGCGGGGGGTTCGAGAGACCCAGTACTTC; CDR3: CASSLAERGVRETQYF
size: few; D: -; length: 16; V: TRBV20-1; J: TRBJ1-1; DNA: TGCAGTGCTAGGGGGTTTTTGGAGGGGGTGAACACTGAAGCTTTCTTT; CDR3: CSARGFLEGVNTEAFF
size: many; D: TRBD2; length: 18; V: TRBV7-2; J: TRBJ2-5; DNA: TGTGCCAGCAGCTTAAGGCTAGCGGGGGACCCGTACCAAGAGACCCAGTACTTC; CDR3: CASSLRLAGDPYQETQYF
size: -; D: -; length: 17; V: TRBV27; J: TRBJ2-1; DNA: TGTGCCAGCAGTTTACTCGGGGGTCGATACTCCTACAATGAGCAGTTCTTC; CDR3: CASSLLGGRYSYNEQFF
size: -; D: TRBD1; length: 12; V: TRBV12-3/TRBV12-4; J: TRBJ2-7; DNA: TGTGCCAGCAGGACGACAGGGAACGAGCAGTACTTC; CDR3: CASRTTGNEQYF
size: -; D: TRBD1; length: 14; V: TRBV27; J: TRBJ1-2; DNA: TGTGCCAGCAGTGCGGACAGGAGAAACTATGGCTACACCTTC; CDR3: CASSADRRNYGYTF
size: -; D: -; length: 14; V: TRBV7-9; J: TRBJ1-1; DNA: TGTGCCAGCAGCTCTAGCCCCCTGGGCACTGAAGCTTTCTTT; CDR3: CASSSSPLGTEAFF
size: -; D: -; length: 16; V: TRBV4-3; J: TRBJ2-3; DNA: TGCGCCAGCAGCCAAGAACCTAGTGGCGTAGAAGATACGCAGTATTTT; CDR3: CASSQEPSGVEDTQYF
size: many; D: -; length: 13; V: TRBV6-2/TRBV6-3; J: TRBJ1-5; DNA: TGTGCCAGCAGTTACCACAGCAATCAGCCCCAGCATTTT; CDR3: CASSYHSNQPQHF
size: -; D: -; length: 17; V: TRBV11-2; J: TRBJ2-3; DNA: TGTGCCAGCACCCCGGGGTCAGGGGTTCCACTCACAGATACGCAGTATTTT; CDR3: CASTPGSGVPLTDTQYF
size: -; D: -; length: 18; V: TRBV28; J: TRBJ1-5; DNA: TGTGCCAGCAGTTTAGGGTCCCCCATGGGGAATAACAATCAGCCCCAGCATTTT; CDR3: CASSLGSPMGNNNQPQHF
size: -; D: -; length: 18; V: TRBV15; J: TRBJ2-1; DNA: TGTGCCACCAGCAGAGATCCCGGACGGAAAGGTCGGGTAAATGAGCAGTTCTTC; CDR3: CATSRDPGRKGRVNEQFF
size: -; D: TRBD2; length: 17; V: TRBV9; J: TRBJ2-3; DNA: TGTGCCAGCAGCGTTCAAGGAGGCGGGGGGGCTGGAGATACGCAGTATTTT; CDR3: CASSVQGGGGAGDTQYF
size: few; D: -; length: 14; V: TRBV5-5; J: TRBJ1-1; DNA: TGTGCCAGCAGCTTCGTCAACGGCTACACTGAAGCTTTCTTT; CDR3: CASSFVNGYTEAFF
size: few; D: TRBD1; length: 14; V: TRBV10-3; J: TRBJ2-2; DNA: TGTGCCATCAGGGACAGGGGGACCACCGGGGAGCTGTTTTTT; CDR3: CAIRDRGTTGELFF
size: few; D: -; length: 19; V: TRBV19; J: TRBJ1-5; DNA: TGTGCCAGTAGTATAGAGTGGACAGACTTGTATAGCGGCAATCAGCCCCAGCATTTT; CDR3: CASSIEWTDLYSGNQPQHF
size: -; D: TRBD2; length: 17; V: TRBV4-3; J: TRBJ2-2; DNA: TGCGCCAGCAGTGAAGGGGTAGCGGGGGCGGAAACCGGGGAGCTGTTTTTT; CDR3: CASSEGVAGAETGELFF
size: few; D: -; length: 14; V: TRBV12-5; J: TRBJ1-5; DNA: TGTGCTAGTGGTTTGGCGGGGAGCAATCAGCCCCAGCATTTT; CDR3: CASGLAGSNQPQHF
size: -; D: TRBD2; length: 15; V: TRBV6-6; J: TRBJ2-3; DNA: TGTGCCAGCAGTTACTCGGGGGGGTTAGCAGATACGCAGTATTTT; CDR3: CASSYSGGLADTQYF
size: -; D: -; length: 15; V: TRBV6-5; J: TRBJ2-1; DNA: TGTGCCAGCAGTTTCGACTCGGGCTCCTACAATGAGCAGTTCTTC; CDR3: CASSFDSGSYNEQFF
size: many; D: TRBD2; length: 15; V: TRBV5-5; J: TRBJ2-1; DNA: TGTGCCAGCAGCTCCGGGACTAGCCTCCCCCATGAGCAGTTCTTC; CDR3: CASSSGTSLPHEQFF
size: -; D: -; length: 14; V: TRBV6-5; J: TRBJ2-3; DNA: TGTGCCAGCAGTTACGTGGGGGTCACAGATACGCAGTATTTT; CDR3: CASSYVGVTDTQYF
size: few; D: -; length: 16; V: TRBV7-6; J: TRBJ1-2; DNA: TGTGCCAGCAGCTTAGGCCCGGTTAGGTACGACTATGGCTACACCTTC; CDR3: CASSLGPVRYDYGYTF
size: many; D: TRBD2; length: 18; V: TRBV7-2; J: TRBJ2-1; DNA: TGTGCCAGCAGCTTAGCGCGGGTTCGGCTAGCGGATTACAATGAGCAGTTCTTC; CDR3: CASSLARVRLADYNEQFF
size: -; D: -; length: 16; V: TRBV28; J: TRBJ2-1; DNA: TGTGCCAGCAGTCCACGTTCGGGGCCTGGTTACAATGAGCAGTTCTTC; CDR3: CASSPRSGPGYNEQFF
size: -; D: TRBD1; length: 15; V: TRBV28; J: TRBJ2-4; DNA: TGTGCCAACAGTGGGCGCGGACAGGGAGAAAACATTCAGTACTTC; CDR3: CANSGRGQGENIQYF
size: many; D: TRBD1; length: 16; V: TRBV4-1; J: TRBJ1-5; DNA: TGCGCCAGCAGCCAAGGAGAGGGGACAGGGAATCAGCCCCAGCATTTT; CDR3: CASSQGEGTGNQPQHF
size: -; D: -; length: 12; V: TRBV10-3; J: TRBJ2-2; DNA: TGTGCCATCAGACAGACCACCGGGGAGCTGTTTTTT; CDR3: CAIRQTTGELFF
size: -; D: TRBD1; length: 15; V: TRBV6-6; J: TRBJ1-1; DNA: TGTGCCAGCATTCAGGGGGCCCCATGGAACACTGAAGCTTTCTTT; CDR3: CASIQGAPWNTEAFF
size: many; D: -; length: 17; V: TRBV7-8; J: TRBJ2-6; DNA: TGTGCCAGCAGCTTAGCGGAGGGTGGCGCTGGGGCCAACGTCCTGACTTTC; CDR3: CASSLAEGGAGANVLTF
size: few; D: -; length: 9; V: TRBV7-2; J: TRBJ1-1; DNA: TGTGCCAGCAGCCCCGATGCTTTCTTT; CDR3: CASSPDAFF
size: -; D: -; length: 15; V: TRBV10-3; J: TRBJ2-2; DNA: TGTGCCACCCTCAATGGGGTCACGAACACCGGGGAGCTGTTTTTT; CDR3: CATLNGVTNTGELFF
size: once; D: TRBD2; length: 15; V: TRBV6-6; J: TRBJ2-1; DNA: TGTGCCAGCAGTTACAGGGCGGGGGGGTGGAATGAGCAGTTCTTC; CDR3: CASSYRAGGWNEQFF
size: -; D: TRBD1; length: 16; V: TRBV6-5; J: TRBJ2-5; DNA: TGTGCCAGCAGTTACTCGACAGGGGAGTACGGAGAGACCCAGTACTTC; CDR3: CASSYSTGEYGETQYF
size: -; D: -; length: 15; V: TRBV7-3; J: TRBJ2-1; DNA: TGTGCCAGCAGCTTATACCTAAACGACTACAATGAGCAGTTCTTC; CDR3: CASSLYLNDYNEQFF